These 22 T cell receptor beta chains were sequenced from one sample in a study of CD8 T cells in Susac syndrome. With random hexamers, about 0.5 to 1 ug RNA was reverse transcribed. TCRdb re-called the immunoSEQ multiplex PCR reads through MiXCR, storing one row per CDR3 protein. There are some 400,000 distinct CDR3 sequences in the sample; more than 80% occur only once, and about 0.12% lies in the top ten. Sequencing input: CD8+ T cells from PBMCs. Receptors originate from a human donor with multiple sclerosis.

This clonotype came up a few times. The chain links TRBV2 to TRBJ1-1; no clear D gene. CDR3 length: 13 amino acids. The V end was cut by 2 bases, the J end by 1 base, with 5 bases between. Germline lookup yields CDR1 SNHLY and CDR2 FYNNEI. CDR3 protein: CASSESGNTEAFF. CDR3 bases: TGTGCCAGCAGTGAATCGGGGAACACTGAAGCTTTCTTT.

The chain carries TRBV28 and TRBJ2-1, with D perhaps TRBD2 (5 bases). The CDR3 sequence is 15 residues long. The germline V gene has CDR1 MDHEN and CDR2 SYDVKM. V was cut by 2 bases and J by 0 bases, with 8 bases left in between. CDR3: CASSLGRDSYNEQFF. CDR3 in DNA: TGTGCCAGCAGTTTAGGCCGGGACTCCTACAATGAGCAGTTCTTC.

The chain employs TRBV28 and TRBJ1-5; no clear D gene. The CDR3 is 16 residues long. V lost 6 bases to trimming and J lost 1 base, with 16 bases between them. The germline CDR1 and CDR2 sequences are MDHEN and SYDVKM. In DNA, the CDR3 is TGTGCCAGCAGCCCCTTCCCGCGCCTGAGCAATCAGCCCCAGCATTTT. It specifies CASSPFPRLSNQPQHF.

This chain links TRBV5-1 with TRBJ1-1; the D is unclear. The V end was cut by 0 bases, the J end by 2 bases, with 8 bases between. The CDR3 is 14 amino acids. CDR1 is SGHRS, CDR2 YFSETQ, per germline. CDR3 in DNA: TGCGCCAGCAGCTTGGTAGCGTTTAACACTGAAGCTTTCTTT. Translated: CASSLVAFNTEAFF.

As to this clonotype: At one of its ends the junction is not consistent with the germline gene, which may arise from a read error. The rearrangement links TRBV27 to TRBJ2-2, with D perhaps TRBD2 (6 bases). Germline V gives CDR1 MNHEY, CDR2 SMNVEV (reference sequence). The CDR3 is 14 amino acids. In DNA, the CDR3 is TGTGCCAGCATGACGGGAGTGGGCACCGGGGAGCTTTTTTTT. It encodes CASMTGVGTGELFF.

This clonotype has only a few counts. The V and J genes are TRBV12-3 or TRBV12-4 and TRBJ2-7, with D hard to call. V was clipped by 2 bases and J by 3 bases, with 8 bases between them. This CDR3 has 13 residues. The chain's CDR3 is CASSLLGGYEQYF. Written as DNA, the CDR3 is TGTGCCAGCAGTTTATTAGGCGGCTACGAGCAGTACTTC.

This clonotype showed up just a few times. The chain uses TRBV11-2 and TRBJ1-2; tentatively, D is TRBD1 (5 bases). The CDR3 runs 15 residues. The germline V and J ends were trimmed by 0 bases and 8 bases, with 16 bases remaining between them. Germline lookup yields CDR1 SGHAT and CDR2 FQNNGV. CDR3 DNA sequence: TGTGCCAGCAGCTTAGATCGCGGGGGATGGTTAGGCTACACCTTC. Protein sequence: CASSLDRGGWLGYTF. The full variable domain, completed using reference TRBV11-2 and TRBJ1-2, is EAGVAQSPRYKIIEKRQSVAFWCNPISGHATLYWYQQILGQGPKLLIQFQNNGVVDDSQLPKDRFSAERLKGVDSTLKIQPAKLEDSAVYLCASSLDRGGWLGYTFGSGTRLTVV.

The table lists this clonotype with a count of one. The V gene is TRBV15, the J gene TRBJ2-1, with 8 bases identical to TRBD1. The CDR3 length is 18 residues. Trimming cost V 1 base and J 7 bases; bases outside gene matches: 15. CDR1 is LNHNV, CDR2 YYDKDF, per germline (reference sequence). DNA for the CDR3: TGTGCCACCAGCAGAGCTGAAACCGAAGACAGGGGCAATAATGAGCAGTTCTTC. Its protein product is CATSRAETEDRGNNEQFF.

The chain employs TRBV10-3 and TRBJ1-5, with D perhaps matching TRBD1 (6 bases). The germline V and J ends were trimmed by 5 bases and 2 bases, with 10 bases remaining between them. This CDR3 comprises 14 residues. Germline V lookup: CDR1 ENHRY, CDR2 SYGVKD. The CDR3 coding sequence is TGTGCCATCAGTTCGGACAGTGGCAATCAGCCCCAGCATTTT. Translation gives CAISSDSGNQPQHF.

This clonotype was counted once. The chain employs TRBV2 and TRBJ1-3; 7 positions agree with TRBD1. Germline-derived CDR1 and CDR2 are SNHLY and FYNNEI. The CDR3 totals 15 residues. V lost 2 bases, J lost 3 bases, and 4 bases stayed unmatched. The CDR3 sequence is CASSERSGGGNTIYF. The CDR3, as DNA: TGTGCCAGCAGTGAAAGGTCAGGGGGTGGAAACACCATATATTTT.

This clonotype has just one count. J is TRBJ2-1 and V is TRBV13; D call uncertain. Germline V gene lookup returns CDR1 PRHDT and CDR2 FYEKMQ (reference sequence). Deletions cut 4 bases from V and 9 bases from J, with 16 bases between. The CDR3 length is 14 residues. The CDR3 nucleotides read TGTGCCAGCAGCTCCGGGCCCGTATCCGCTGAGCAGTTCTTC. It codes for CASSSGPVSAEQFF.

This clonotype is a singleton in its sample. V usage is TRBV11-2 and J usage is TRBJ2-5, with D perhaps TRBD1 (6 bases). The CDR3 runs 17 residues. V lost 5 bases and J 1 base, leaving 20 bases between the germline ends. Germline-derived CDR1 and CDR2 are SGHAT and FQNNGV. CDR3 protein: CASSRYGDAGVQETQYF. The CDR3 DNA follows: TGTGCCAGCAGCCGATACGGGGATGCAGGGGTCCAAGAGACCCAGTACTTC. The whole variable domain, filled in from reference TRBV11-2 and TRBJ2-5, reads EAGVAQSPRYKIIEKRQSVAFWCNPISGHATLYWYQQILGQGPKLLIQFQNNGVVDDSQLPKDRFSAERLKGVDSTLKIQPAKLEDSAVYLCASSRYGDAGVQETQYFGPGTRLLVL.

J is TRBJ2-4 and V is TRBV4-1, with D unclear. Between the trimmed V and J ends, which lost 4 bases and 1 base, there was a span of 11 bases. Germline CDR1 reads MGHRA; CDR2 reads YSYEKL. There are 15 residues in the CDR3. The CDR3, as DNA: TGCGCCAGCAGCCGGAACAGAGAGGCCAAAAACATTCAGTACTTC. Its protein is CASSRNREAKNIQYF.

This rearrangement joins TRBV19 to TRBJ1-5; D possibly corresponds to TRBD1 (5 bases). V lost 7 bases to trimming and J lost 0 bases, with 13 bases between them. The CDR3 is 15 amino acids. Per the germline V gene, CDR1 is LNHDA and CDR2 is SQIVND (reference sequence). This CDR3 is CASTQGENSNQPQHF. DNA of the CDR3: TGTGCCAGTACCCAGGGCGAGAATAGCAATCAGCCCCAGCATTTT.

J is TRBJ2-1 and V is TRBV20-1; 8 nucleotides line up with TRBD2. CDR1 and CDR2 from the germline V gene are DFQATT and SNEGSKA (reference sequence). The J segment lost 5 bases and the V segment lost 5 bases, leaving 8 bases of the junction unmatched. The CDR3 covers 14 residues. CDR3 sequence (DNA): TGCAGTGCTTCAAAGCGGGGGATACACAATGAGCAGTTCTTC. Translation gives CSASKRGIHNEQFF.

This clonotype showed up just a few times. The chain has TRBV28 and TRBJ2-2; D is unclear. CDR1 and CDR2 from the germline V gene are MDHEN and SYDVKM. The V end lost 3 bases, the J end lost 3 bases, and 5 bases lay between the germline ends. CDR3 length: 13 amino acids. The CDR3 sequence is CASSLVDTGELFF. CDR3 nucleotides: TGTGCCAGCAGTTTGGTGGACACCGGGGAGCTGTTTTTT.

This chain joins TRBV18 and TRBJ1-1, with a possible D match to TRBD1 (6 bases). V lost 2 bases, J lost 7 bases, and 11 bases lay in between. The germline gives CDR1 KGHSH, CDR2 LQKENI. The CDR3 contains 13 residues. CDR3 bases: TGTGCCAGCTCACCAGGGTCAGGGGTTGAAGCTTTCTTT. Protein sequence: CASSPGSGVEAFF. The complete variable domain, with remaining parts taken from reference TRBV18 and TRBJ1-1, reads NAGVMQNPRHLVRRRGQEARLRCSPMKGHSHVYWYRQLPEEGLKFMVYLQKENIIDESGMPKERFSAEFPKEGPSILRIQQVVRGDSAAYFCASSPGSGVEAFFGQGTRLTVV.

The gene calls are TRBV7-9 and TRBJ2-2; D might be TRBD2 (6 bases). Trimming took off 4 bases at V and 1 base at J, with 10 bases between the two ends. The V gene's germline CDR1 is SEHNR and CDR2 FQNEAQ (reference sequence). This CDR3 is 15 amino acids long. The CDR3 coding sequence is TGTGCCAGCAGCTCCTGGGACTTGAACACCGGGGAGCTGTTTTTT. It encodes CASSSWDLNTGELFF.

This chain joins TRBV10-3 and TRBJ2-5, with TRBD2 matching 7 bases. Per germline, CDR1 ENHRY and CDR2 SYGVKD. The CDR3 contains 13 residues. With 4 bases clipped from V and 3 bases from J, the junction kept 2 bases outside the gene matches. Here the CDR3 DNA reads TGTGCCATCAGTGGGCTAGCGGAAGAGACCCAGTACTTC. Protein sequence: CAISGLAEETQYF.

The V gene is TRBV6-5, the J gene TRBJ2-7; D may correspond to TRBD1 or TRBD2 (5 bases each). Per germline, CDR1 MNHEY and CDR2 SVGAGI. The germline V and J ends were trimmed by 0 bases and 2 bases, with 11 bases remaining between them. The CDR3 loop spans 15 amino acids. The CDR3 loop is CASSYSLGETYEQYF. DNA of the CDR3: TGTGCCAGCAGTTACTCTCTGGGGGAAACCTACGAGCAGTACTTC.

Here the CDR3 reads CASSLAVGGSEQYF. The CDR3 DNA is TGTGCCAGCAGCTTAGCGGTCGGGGGGTCCGAGCAGTACTTC. The chain carries TRBV7-6 and TRBJ2-7; 7 nucleotides line up with TRBD2. With 0 bases clipped from V and 6 bases from J, the junction kept 5 bases outside the gene matches. The germline CDR1 and CDR2 sequences are SGHVS and FNYEAQ. This CDR3 region has 14 residues.

The V gene is TRBV4-1, the J gene TRBJ1-2; TRBD1 agrees at 7 bases. With V trimmed by 4 bases and J by 3 bases, 5 bases remained unmatched. Germline lookup yields CDR1 MGHRA and CDR2 YSYEKL. The CDR3 runs to 14 residues. This CDR3 reads CASSRVGQHYGYTF. The CDR3 DNA is TGCGCCAGCAGCCGAGTGGGACAGCACTATGGCTACACCTTC.